This paragraph reports one T cell receptor (beta chain). Antigen specificity is unknown. This specimen belongs to a study of CD8+CD57+ T cells in acquired aplastic anemia. Study-level information: Sorted CD4+ and CD8+ cells yielded around 3.2 ug of DNA on average. Study-level findings and limits: Any difference that existed in CD8+ Simpson's diversity between patients and controls was not significant.

Selection for sequencing was limited to patients who had shown CD8+CD57+ cell expansion by flow cytometry. Between the trimmed V and J ends, which lost 1 base and 6 bases, there was a span of 7 bases. This CDR3 region has 13 residues. Germline-derived CDR1 and CDR2 are SGHTA and FQGNSA. TCR beta VDJ and CDR3 profiles were obtained from a genomic DNA template. Each CDR3 protein is one row after TCRdb ran MiXCR on the reads. Of about 160,000 distinct CDR3 sequences listed, 71% are singletons. The sample consisted of sorted CD4+, CD8+, or CD8+CD57+ T cells (not recorded which) from PBMCs. V and J are TRBV7-2 and TRBJ2-1; D is ambiguous. The TCR originated in a human donor with aplastic anemia. This CDR3 is CASSLVATNEQFF. The CDR3, as DNA: TGTGCCAGCAGCTTAGTGGCCACCAATGAGCAGTTCTTC. The whole variable domain, filled in from reference TRBV7-2 and TRBJ2-1, reads GAGVSQSPSNKVTEKGKDVELRCDPISGHTALYWYRQSLGQGLEFLIYFQGNSAPDKSGLPSDRFSAERTGGSVSTLTIQRTQQEDSAVYLCASSLVATNEQFFGPGTRLTVL.